This record covers a single T cell receptor (beta chain). What it recognizes is unknown. This sample stems from a study of regulatory T cells in long-lasting Graves disease. Across the study: Graves' patients diagnosed newly had used antithyroid drugs under 3 months. Overall study findings and caveats: Peripheral blood, not thyroid tissue, was the sole material studied. Preferential use of TRBV28, TRBJ1-2 and TRBJ2-5 was seen in persistent disease.

Germline lookup yields CDR1 KGHDR and CDR2 SFDVKD. The CDR3 totals 15 residues. V was shortened by 7 bases and J by 3 bases, with 15 bases between the two germline ends. Regarding time point: newly diagnosed GD, antithyroid drugs for less than 3 months. Construction of the TCR library relied on RNA isolated from PBMCs. The patients included were those that came from an endocrinology department in Xi'an, China. Arm-PCR of CDR3 regions with iRepertoire HTBI primers generated TCR beta libraries. MiXCR, run by TCRdb on the multiplex PCR reads, gives a single entry per CDR3 protein. Of about 310,000 distinct CDR3 sequences in the sample, over 15% were seen once.

The chain links TRBV24-1 to TRBJ1-5; a possible D gene is TRBD1 (5 bases). The clonotype was recovered from a female donor with Graves disease. Sample: peripheral blood mononuclear cells (PBMCs), taken at new diagnosis, from a patient treated with antithyroid drugs. CDR3 amino acids: CATRARDGNNQPQHF. The CDR3 DNA reads as TGTGCCACCAGGGCCAGGGATGGGAACAATCAGCCCCAGCATTTT.